This TCR beta chain was profiled in a study of T cells after yellow fever vaccination. General study findings and limits: Just a small share of clonotypes turned up in the CD4 compartment as well as the CD8 compartment.

The CDR3 length is 18 residues. In the case of this clonotype: No antigen is known for it.

MiXCR was run by TCRdb on the 5' RACE reads, yielding one entry per CDR3 protein. The sample comprises around 600,000 distinct CDR3 sequences, approximately 13% of which are singletons, and under 15% rests with the top ten. The rearrangement uses TRBV21-1 and TRBJ2-7; no DNA check was done on the table's D call, TRBD2. TRBV21-1 is a pseudogene segment. The TCR comes from a man in his thirties or forties who received the YFV17D yellow fever vaccine. This specimen was PBMCs, taken on the day of the yellow fever booster vaccination. As DNA, the CDR3 is TGTGCCAGCAGCAATCATGAATACCGGGACTCGGGCCACTACGAGCAGTACTTC. Translation gives CASSNHEYRDSGHYEQYF.